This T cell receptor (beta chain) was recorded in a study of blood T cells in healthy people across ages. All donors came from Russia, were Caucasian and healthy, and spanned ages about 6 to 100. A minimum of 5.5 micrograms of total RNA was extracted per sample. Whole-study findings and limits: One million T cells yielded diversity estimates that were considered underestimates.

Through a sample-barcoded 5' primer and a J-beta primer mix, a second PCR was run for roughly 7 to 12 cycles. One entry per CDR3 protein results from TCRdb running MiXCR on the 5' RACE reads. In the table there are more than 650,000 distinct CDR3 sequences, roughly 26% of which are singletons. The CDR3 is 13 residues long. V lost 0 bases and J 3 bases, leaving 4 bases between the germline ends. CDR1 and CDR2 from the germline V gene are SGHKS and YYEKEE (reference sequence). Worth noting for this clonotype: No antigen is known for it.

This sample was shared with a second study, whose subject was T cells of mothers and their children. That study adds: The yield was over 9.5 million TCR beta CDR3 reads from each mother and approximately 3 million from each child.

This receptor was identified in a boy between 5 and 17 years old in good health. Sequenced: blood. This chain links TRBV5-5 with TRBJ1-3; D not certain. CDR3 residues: CASSLALGNTIYF. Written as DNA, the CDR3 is TGTGCCAGCAGCTTGGCCCTTGGAAACACCATATATTTT.